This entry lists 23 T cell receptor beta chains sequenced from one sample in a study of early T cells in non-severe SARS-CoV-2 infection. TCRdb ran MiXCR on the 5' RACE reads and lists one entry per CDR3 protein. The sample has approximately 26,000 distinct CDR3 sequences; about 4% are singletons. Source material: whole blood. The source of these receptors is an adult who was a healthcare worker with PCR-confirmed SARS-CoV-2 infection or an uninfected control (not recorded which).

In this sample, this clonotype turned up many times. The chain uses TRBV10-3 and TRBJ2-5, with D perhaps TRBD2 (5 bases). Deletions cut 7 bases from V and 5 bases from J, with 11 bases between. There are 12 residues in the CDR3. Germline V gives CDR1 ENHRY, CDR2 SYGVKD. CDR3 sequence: CAIKAGDETQYF. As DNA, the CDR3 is TGTGCCATCAAGGCCGGGGATGAGACCCAGTACTTC.

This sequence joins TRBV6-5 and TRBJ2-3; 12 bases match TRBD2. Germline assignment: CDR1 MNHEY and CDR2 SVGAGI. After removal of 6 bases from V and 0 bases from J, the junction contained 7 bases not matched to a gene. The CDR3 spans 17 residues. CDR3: CASSSRLAGVSTDTQYF. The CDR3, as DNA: TGTGCCAGCAGCTCCCGACTAGCGGGAGTGAGCACAGATACGCAGTATTTT.

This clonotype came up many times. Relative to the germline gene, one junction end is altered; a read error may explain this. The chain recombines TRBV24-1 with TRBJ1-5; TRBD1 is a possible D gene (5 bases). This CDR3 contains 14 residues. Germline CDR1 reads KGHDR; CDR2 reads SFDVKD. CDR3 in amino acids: CATSDAGGNRPQHF. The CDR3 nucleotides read TGTGCCACCAGTGATGCTGGGGGAAATCGGCCCCAGCATTTT.

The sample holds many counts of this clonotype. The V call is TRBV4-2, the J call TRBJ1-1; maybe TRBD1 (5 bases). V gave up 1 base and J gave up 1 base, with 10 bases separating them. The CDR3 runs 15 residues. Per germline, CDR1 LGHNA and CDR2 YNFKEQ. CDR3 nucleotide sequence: TGTGCCAGCAGCCAAGTTGGGGCCTCGAACACTGAAGCTTTCTTT. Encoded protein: CASSQVGASNTEAFF.

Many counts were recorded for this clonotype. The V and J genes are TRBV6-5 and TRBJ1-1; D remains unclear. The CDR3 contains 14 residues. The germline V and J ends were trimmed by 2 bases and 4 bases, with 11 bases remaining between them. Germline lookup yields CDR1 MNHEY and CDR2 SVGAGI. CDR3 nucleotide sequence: TGTGCCAGCAGTTACGGGCGAATGGGCACTGAAGCTTTCTTT. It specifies CASSYGRMGTEAFF.

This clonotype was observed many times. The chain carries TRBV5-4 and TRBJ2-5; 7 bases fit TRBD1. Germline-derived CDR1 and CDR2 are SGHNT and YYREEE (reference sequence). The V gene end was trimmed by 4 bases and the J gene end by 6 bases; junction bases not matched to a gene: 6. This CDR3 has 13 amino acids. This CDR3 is CASSMRGGQTQYF. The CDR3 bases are TGTGCCAGCAGCATGCGAGGGGGCCAGACCCAGTACTTC.

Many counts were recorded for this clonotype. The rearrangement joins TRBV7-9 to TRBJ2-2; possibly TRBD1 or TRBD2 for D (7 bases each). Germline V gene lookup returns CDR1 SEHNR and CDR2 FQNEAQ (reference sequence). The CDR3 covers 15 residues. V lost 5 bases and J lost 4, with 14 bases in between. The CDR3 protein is CASSQGGPGTGELFF. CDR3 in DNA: TGTGCCAGCAGCCAGGGGGGGCCCGGCACCGGGGAGCTGTTTTTT. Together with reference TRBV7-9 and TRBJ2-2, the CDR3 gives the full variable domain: DTGVSQNPRHKITKRGQNVTFRCDPISEHNRLYWYRQTLGQGPEFLTYFQNEAQLEKSRLLSDRFSAERPKGSFSTLEIQRTEQGDSAMYLCASSQGGPGTGELFFGEGSRLTVL.

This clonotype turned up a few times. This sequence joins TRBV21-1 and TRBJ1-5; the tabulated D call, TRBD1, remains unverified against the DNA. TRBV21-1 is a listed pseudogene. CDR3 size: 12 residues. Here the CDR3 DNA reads TGTGCCAGCAGAGAGGGGGATCAGCCCCAGCATTTT. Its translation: CASREGDQPQHF.

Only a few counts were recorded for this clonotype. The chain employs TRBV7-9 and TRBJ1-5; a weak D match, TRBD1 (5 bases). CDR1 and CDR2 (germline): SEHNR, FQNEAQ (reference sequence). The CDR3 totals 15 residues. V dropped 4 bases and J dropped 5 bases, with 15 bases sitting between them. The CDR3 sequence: CASSSDLGGDQPQHF. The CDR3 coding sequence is TGTGCCAGCAGCTCCGACCTGGGGGGAGATCAGCCCCAGCATTTT.

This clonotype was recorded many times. The CDR3, as DNA: TGTGCCAGCAGCGCCGGTTGGGGAGAGACCCAGTACTTC. It encodes CASSAGWGETQYF. The chain is built from TRBV11-3 and TRBJ2-5; no clear D gene. V was trimmed by 5 bases and J by 4 bases, leaving 11 bases between them. In germline, CDR1 is SGHNT, CDR2 YENEEA. The CDR3 spans 13 residues.

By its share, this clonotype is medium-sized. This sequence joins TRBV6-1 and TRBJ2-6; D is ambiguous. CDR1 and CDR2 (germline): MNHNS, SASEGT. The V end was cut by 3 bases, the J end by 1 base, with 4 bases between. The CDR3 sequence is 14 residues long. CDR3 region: CASSDGSGANVLTF. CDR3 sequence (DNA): TGTGCCAGCAGTGACGGTTCTGGGGCCAACGTCCTGACTTTC.

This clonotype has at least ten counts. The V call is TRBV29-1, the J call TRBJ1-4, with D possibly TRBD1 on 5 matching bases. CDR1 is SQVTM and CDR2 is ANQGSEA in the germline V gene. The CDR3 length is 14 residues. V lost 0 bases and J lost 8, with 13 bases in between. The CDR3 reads CSVEDTGLEEKLFF. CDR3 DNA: TGCAGCGTTGAAGATACAGGATTGGAAGAAAAACTGTTTTTT. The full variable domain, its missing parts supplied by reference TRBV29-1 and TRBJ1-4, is SAVISQKPSRDICQRGTSLTIQCQVDSQVTMMFWYRQQPGQSLTLIATANQGSEATYESGFVIDKFPISRPNLTFSTLTVSNMSPEDSSIYLCSVEDTGLEEKLFFGSGTQLSVL.

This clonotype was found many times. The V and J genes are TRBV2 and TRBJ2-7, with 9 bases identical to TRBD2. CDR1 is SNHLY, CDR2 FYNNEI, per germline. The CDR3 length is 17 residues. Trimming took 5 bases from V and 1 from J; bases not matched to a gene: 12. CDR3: CASSPQGLAGASYEQYF. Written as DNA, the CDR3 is TGTGCCAGCAGTCCTCAGGGACTAGCCGGGGCTTCCTACGAGCAGTACTTC. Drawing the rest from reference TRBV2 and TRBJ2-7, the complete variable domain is EPEVTQTPSHQVTQMGQEVILRCVPISNHLYFYWYRQILGQKVEFLVSFYNNEISEKSEIFDDQFSVERPDGSNFTLKIRSTKLEDSAMYFCASSPQGLAGASYEQYFGPGTRLTVT.

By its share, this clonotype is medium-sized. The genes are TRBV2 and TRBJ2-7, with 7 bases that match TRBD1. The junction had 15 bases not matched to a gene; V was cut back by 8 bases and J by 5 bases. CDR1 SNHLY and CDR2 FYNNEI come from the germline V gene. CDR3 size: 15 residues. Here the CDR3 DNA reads TGTGCCAGCGGGTTGGGCCTACAGGGGAGCCACGAGCAGTACTTC. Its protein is CASGLGLQGSHEQYF.

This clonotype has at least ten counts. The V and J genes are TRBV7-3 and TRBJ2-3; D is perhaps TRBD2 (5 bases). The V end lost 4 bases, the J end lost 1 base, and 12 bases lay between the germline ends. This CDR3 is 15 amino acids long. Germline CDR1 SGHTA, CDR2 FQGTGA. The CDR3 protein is CASSSNPAGTDTQYF. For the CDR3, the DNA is TGTGCCAGCAGCTCCAACCCAGCGGGCACAGATACGCAGTATTTT. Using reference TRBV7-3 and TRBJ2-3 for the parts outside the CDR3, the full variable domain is GAGVSQTPSNKVTEKGKYVELRCDPISGHTALYWYRQSLGQGPEFLIYFQGTGAADDSGLPNDRFFAVRPEGSVSTLKIQRTERGDSAVYLCASSSNPAGTDTQYFGPGTRLTVL.

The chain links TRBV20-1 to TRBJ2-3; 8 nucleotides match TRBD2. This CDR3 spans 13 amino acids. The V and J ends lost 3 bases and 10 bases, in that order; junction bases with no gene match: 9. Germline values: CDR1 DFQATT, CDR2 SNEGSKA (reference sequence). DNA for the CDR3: TGCAGTGCTAGTTACCAAGGGGGACTAGCGCAGTATTTT. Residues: CSASYQGGLAQYF.

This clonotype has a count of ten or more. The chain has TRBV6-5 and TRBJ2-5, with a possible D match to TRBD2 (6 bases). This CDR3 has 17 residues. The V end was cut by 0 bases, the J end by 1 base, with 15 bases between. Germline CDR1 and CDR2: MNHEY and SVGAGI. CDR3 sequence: CASSYSSMRGVQETQYF. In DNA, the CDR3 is TGTGCCAGCAGTTACTCGAGTATGCGGGGAGTCCAAGAGACCCAGTACTTC.

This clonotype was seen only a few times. CDR3 amino acids: CAISEENEKLFF. The CDR3 nucleotides read TGTGCCATCAGTGAGGAAAATGAAAAACTGTTTTTT. The V call is TRBV10-3, the J call TRBJ1-4; D ambiguous. CDR1 is ENHRY, CDR2 SYGVKD, per germline. V gave up 2 bases and J gave up 5 bases, with 3 bases separating them. This CDR3 is 12 amino acids long.

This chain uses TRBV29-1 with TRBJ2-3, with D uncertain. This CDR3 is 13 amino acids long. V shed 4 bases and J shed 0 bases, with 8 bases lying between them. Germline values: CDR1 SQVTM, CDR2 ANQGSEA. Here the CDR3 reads CSVGMGSTDTQYF. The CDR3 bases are TGCAGCGTTGGGATGGGGAGCACAGATACGCAGTATTTT.

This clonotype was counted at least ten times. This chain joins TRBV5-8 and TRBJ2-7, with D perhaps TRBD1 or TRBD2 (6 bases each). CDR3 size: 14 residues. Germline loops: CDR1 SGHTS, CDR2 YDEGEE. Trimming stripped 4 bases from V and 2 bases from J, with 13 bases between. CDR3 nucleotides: TGTGCCAGCAGCCCGGGGGCGGGGACCTACGAGCAGTACTTC. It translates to CASSPGAGTYEQYF.

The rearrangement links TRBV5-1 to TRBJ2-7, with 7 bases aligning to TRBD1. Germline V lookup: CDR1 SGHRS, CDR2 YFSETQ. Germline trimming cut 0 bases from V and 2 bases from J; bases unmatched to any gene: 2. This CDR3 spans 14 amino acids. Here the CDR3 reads CASSLEGQPYEQYF. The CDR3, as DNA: TGCGCCAGCAGCTTGGAGGGACAGCCCTACGAGCAGTACTTC.

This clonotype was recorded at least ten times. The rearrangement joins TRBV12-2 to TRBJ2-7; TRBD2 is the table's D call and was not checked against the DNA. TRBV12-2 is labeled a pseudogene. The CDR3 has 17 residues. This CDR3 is CASRLGGQREPSYEQYF. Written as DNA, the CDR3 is TGTGCAAGTCGCTTAGGAGGGCAGCGGGAGCCCTCCTACGAGCAGTACTTC.

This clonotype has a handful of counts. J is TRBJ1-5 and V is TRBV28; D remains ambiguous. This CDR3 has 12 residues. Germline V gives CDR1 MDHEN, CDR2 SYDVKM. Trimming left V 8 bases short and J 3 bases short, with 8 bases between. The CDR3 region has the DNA TGTGCCAGCTCACCTATCAATCAGCCCCAGCATTTT. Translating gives CASSPINQPQHF.